The 5 T cell receptor beta chains reported below all come from one sample, sequenced in a study of shared clonotypes between healthy human individuals. Clones were sequenced by immunoSEQ multiplex PCR, and TCRdb holds only the in-frame ones, with some missing. Here the sample spans 650,000 to 800,000 clones, 92% being singletons. It was CD45RO-negative cells, positively selected for CCR7, that made up naive CD8 cells, with terminally differentiated effector memory CD45RA+ cells excluded. The specimen was naive CD8+ T cells sorted from blood. All receptors come from a man aged 25 to 45 in good health.

This clone was seen once. Different DNA sequences within this sample yield the same CDR3. The rearrangement joins TRBV27 to TRBJ2-5, with D unresolved. CDR3 length equals 11 residues. CDR1 and CDR2 from the germline V gene are MNHEY and SMNVEV (reference sequence). V lost 4 bases and J lost 2, with 2 bases in between. CDR3 region: CASSYQETQYF. For the CDR3, the DNA is TGTGCCAGCAGTTATCAAGAGACCCAGTACTTC.

The chain links TRBV13 to TRBJ1-4; the D is unclear. Trimming removed 5 bases at V and 4 bases at J, with 5 bases between. Germline V lookup: CDR1 PRHDT, CDR2 FYEKMQ (reference sequence). This CDR3 has 12 amino acids. The CDR3 reads CASSPNNEKLFF. The DNA of the CDR3 is TGTGCCAGCAGCCCAAATAATGAAAAACTGTTTTTT.

The chain is built from TRBV19 and TRBJ1-5, with unresolved D. The germline CDR1 and CDR2 sequences are LNHDA and SQIVND (reference sequence). This CDR3 comprises 14 residues. V was shortened by 6 bases and J by 3 bases, with 12 bases between the two germline ends. CDR3 amino acids: CASSPGEYNQPQHF. The CDR3 DNA reads as TGTGCCAGTAGCCCGGGAGAGTACAATCAGCCCCAGCATTTT.

As regards this clone: The same CDR3 is also encoded by other DNA sequences in this sample. The chain links TRBV7-9 to TRBJ2-7; 11 positions agree with TRBD2. Per germline, CDR1 SEHNR and CDR2 FQNEAQ (reference sequence). The CDR3 sequence is 14 residues long. V was clipped by 5 bases and J by 3 bases; unmatched bases: 3. This CDR3 reads CASSPLAGGYEQYF. DNA for the CDR3: TGTGCCAGCAGCCCCCTAGCGGGAGGCTACGAGCAGTACTTC. The variable domain in full, completed from reference TRBV7-9 and TRBJ2-7, reads DTGVSQNPRHKITKRGQNVTFRCDPISEHNRLYWYRQTLGQGPEFLTYFQNEAQLEKSRLLSDRFSAERPKGSFSTLEIQRTEQGDSAMYLCASSPLAGGYEQYFGPGTRLTVT.

The J gene is TRBJ1-5, the V gene TRBV29-1; D is uncertain. Trimming removed 7 bases from V and 7 bases from J, with 17 bases in between. Germline V CDR1 and CDR2: SQVTM, ANQGSEA. This CDR3 comprises 13 residues. The CDR3 region is CSAELYHHQPQHF. CDR3 nucleotides: TGCAGCGCGGAATTATACCACCACCAGCCCCAGCATTTT.